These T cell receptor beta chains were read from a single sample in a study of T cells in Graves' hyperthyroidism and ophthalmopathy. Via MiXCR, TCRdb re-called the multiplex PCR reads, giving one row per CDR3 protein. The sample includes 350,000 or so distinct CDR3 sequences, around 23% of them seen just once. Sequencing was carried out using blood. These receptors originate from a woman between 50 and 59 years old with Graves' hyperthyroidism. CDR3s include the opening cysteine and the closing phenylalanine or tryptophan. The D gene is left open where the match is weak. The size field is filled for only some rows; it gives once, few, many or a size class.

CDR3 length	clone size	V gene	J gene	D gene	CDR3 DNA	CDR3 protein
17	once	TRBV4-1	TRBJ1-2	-	TGCGCCAGCAGCCAAATCACGGGTCCCGTCCTTTCCGTTGGCTACACCTTC	CASSQITGPVLSVGYTF
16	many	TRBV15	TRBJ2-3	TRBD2	TGTGCCACCAGCCAGAAAAGACTAGCCAGCACAGATACGCAGTATTTT	CATSQKRLASTDTQYF
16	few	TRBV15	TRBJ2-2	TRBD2	TGTGCCACCAGCAGAGGGGTAGCGGGGGGCACCGGGGAGCTGTTTTTT	CATSRGVAGGTGELFF
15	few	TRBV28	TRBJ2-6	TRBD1	TGTGCCAGCAGTTTCGGGGACAGGGTAGCCAACGTCCTGACTTTC	CASSFGDRVANVLTF
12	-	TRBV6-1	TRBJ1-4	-	TGTGCCAGCAGCCCCTTAAGGGAAAAACTGTTTTTT	CASSPLREKLFF
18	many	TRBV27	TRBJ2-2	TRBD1	TGTGCCAGCAGTTTAAGCCCCGGGACAGGGGAAAACACCGGGGAGCTGTTTTTT	CASSLSPGTGENTGELFF
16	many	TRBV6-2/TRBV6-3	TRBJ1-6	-	TGTGCCAGCACCTACCAGGGAATCTGGGAGGGTCCACCCCTCCACTTT	CASTYQGIWEGPPLHF
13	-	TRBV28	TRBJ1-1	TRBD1	TGTGCCAGCACCCAAATGGGGACAGCTGAAGCTTCCTTT	CASTQMGTAEASF
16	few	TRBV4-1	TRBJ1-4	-	TGCGCCAGCAGCCAAGTCCACACAGGGCATAATGAAAAACTGTTTTTT	CASSQVHTGHNEKLFF
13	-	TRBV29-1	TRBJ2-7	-	TGCAGCGTTCAAAGTAGCGGCCCCTACGAGCAGTACTTC	CSVQSSGPYEQYF
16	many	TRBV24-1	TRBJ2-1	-	TGTGCCACCAGTGAAACGACAGGTCCTGTTCAAGGTGAGCAGTTCTTC	CATSETTGPVQGEQFF
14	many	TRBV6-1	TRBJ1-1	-	TGTGCCAGCAGATCGTCAGGGTTGGACACTGAAGCTTTCTTT	CASRSSGLDTEAFF
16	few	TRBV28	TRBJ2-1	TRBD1	TGTGCCAGCAGTCCTCCCCGCCGGACAGGGTTGGATGAGCAGTTCTTC	CASSPPRRTGLDEQFF
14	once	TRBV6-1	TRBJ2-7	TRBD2	TGTGCCAGCAGCCTTGCGGGAGGTTCCTTCGAGCAGTACTTC	CASSLAGGSFEQYF
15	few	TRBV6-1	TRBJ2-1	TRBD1	TGTGCCAGCAGACCGACAGGGGGCGCGTCTTGGGAGCAGTTCTTC	CASRPTGGASWEQFF
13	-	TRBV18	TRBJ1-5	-	TGTGCCAGCTCACCCGGGAGGGAAGTTTCCCAGCATTTT	CASSPGREVSQHF
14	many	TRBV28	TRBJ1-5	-	TGTGCCAGCAGGGTGACAGGTAGCAATCAGCCCCAGCATTTT	CASRVTGSNQPQHF
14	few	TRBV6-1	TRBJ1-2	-	TGTGCCAGCAGTGAATCCGGAAGAACATTTGGCTACACCTTC	CASSESGRTFGYTF
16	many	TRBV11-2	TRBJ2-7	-	TGTGCCAGCAGCTTAGTGGGGCAGGGAGGCACCTACGAGCAGTACTTC	CASSLVGQGGTYEQYF
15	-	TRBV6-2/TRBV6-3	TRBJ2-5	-	TGTGCCAGCAGACCCCCGGGACGCCGAAAAGAGACCCAGTACTTC	CASRPPGRRKETQYF
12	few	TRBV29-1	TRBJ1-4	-	TGCAGCGTTGGCAACCAGAATGAAAAACTGTTTTTT	CSVGNQNEKLFF
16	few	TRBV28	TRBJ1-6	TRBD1	TGTGCCAGCAAACGTGACAGGGTTTTGGCCAATTCACCCCTCCACTTT	CASKRDRVLANSPLHF
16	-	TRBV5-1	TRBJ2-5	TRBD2	TGTGCCAGCAGCTTGGGAGGGTCTAGCGGGATAGAGACCCAGTACTTC	CASSLGGSSGIETQYF
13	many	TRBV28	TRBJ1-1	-	TGTGCCACCACTGGACGGCCGAACACTGAAGCTTTCTTT	CATTGRPNTEAFF
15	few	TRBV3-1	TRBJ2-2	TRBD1	TGTGCCAGCAGCTTTCCGGGACAGGGGGCCGGGGAGCTGTTTTTT	CASSFPGQGAGELFF
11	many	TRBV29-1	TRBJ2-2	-	TGCAGTATTAGGTCCACCGGGGAGCTGTTTTTT	CSIRSTGELFF
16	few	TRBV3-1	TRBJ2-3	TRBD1	TGTGCCAGCAGCCGACAGGGACAGCCTCACACAGATACGCAGTATTTT	CASSRQGQPHTDTQYF
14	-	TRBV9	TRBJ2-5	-	TGTGCCAGCAGCGTAGACGCGGCCACGAGCTCCCAGTACTTC	CASSVDAATSSQYF
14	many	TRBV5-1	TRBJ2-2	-	TGCGCCAGCGGGGGGACAGCCAACACCGGGGAGCTGTTTTTT	CASGGTANTGELFF
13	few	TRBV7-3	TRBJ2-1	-	TGTGCCAGCAGCATCATTGGGGTCCATGAGCAGTTCTTC	CASSIIGVHEQFF
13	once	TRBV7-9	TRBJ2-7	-	TGTGCCAGCAGCTGGGGTAGTAGATACGAGCAGTACTTC	CASSWGSRYEQYF
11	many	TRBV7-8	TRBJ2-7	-	TGTGCCAGCAGCTTAGAGCACGAGCAGTACTTC	CASSLEHEQYF
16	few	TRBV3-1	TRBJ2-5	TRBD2	TGTGCCAGCAGCCTGGAGCGGGGGATAGAACAAGAGACCCAGTACTTC	CASSLERGIEQETQYF
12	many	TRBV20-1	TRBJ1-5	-	TGCAGTGCAAGTCTTAACAATCAGCCCCAGCATTTT	CSASLNNQPQHF
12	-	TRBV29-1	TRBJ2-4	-	TGCAGCGCCGAGCTAGCCAAAAACATTCAGTACTTC	CSAELAKNIQYF
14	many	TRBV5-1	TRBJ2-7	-	TGCGCCAGCAGCTCAGGCAGGGCAGCTTACGAGCAGTACTTC	CASSSGRAAYEQYF
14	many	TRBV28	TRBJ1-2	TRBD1	TGTGCCAGCAGAAGGGGACAGGGAGGCTATGGCTACACCTTC	CASRRGQGGYGYTF
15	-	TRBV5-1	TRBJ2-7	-	TGCGCCAGCAGCACCGGGACACCTAACTCCTACGAGCAGTACTTC	CASSTGTPNSYEQYF
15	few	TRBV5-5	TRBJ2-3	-	TGTGCCAGCAGCGCCAATGGTAGGGGGACAGATACGCAGTATTTT	CASSANGRGTDTQYF
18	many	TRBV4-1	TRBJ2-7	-	TGCGCCAGCAGCCACCCCGAGGGGGGTAGCGGGTCCCTCTACGAGCAGTACTTC	CASSHPEGGSGSLYEQYF
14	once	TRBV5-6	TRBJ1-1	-	TGTGCCAGCAGCGCCGATTTTGAGAACACTGAAGCTTTCTTT	CASSADFENTEAFF
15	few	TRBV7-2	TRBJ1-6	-	TGTGCCAGCAGCTTAGGACACTCCTATAATTCACCCCTCCACTTT	CASSLGHSYNSPLHF
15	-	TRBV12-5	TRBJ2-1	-	TGTGCTAGTGGTTTGGGGACCCTCTTTCACAATGAGCAGTTCTTC	CASGLGTLFHNEQFF
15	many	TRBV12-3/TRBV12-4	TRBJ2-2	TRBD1	TGTGCCAGCAGGACCGGGACAGGGGACACCGGGGAGCTGTTTTTT	CASRTGTGDTGELFF
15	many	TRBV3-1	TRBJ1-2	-	TGTGCCAGCAGCCAAGTGGCAGGATGGACGTCTGGCTACACCTTC	CASSQVAGWTSGYTF
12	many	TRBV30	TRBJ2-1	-	TGTGCCTCCGGAGGGGTAAGGAATGAGCAGTTCTTC	CASGGVRNEQFF
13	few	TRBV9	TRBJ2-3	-	TGTGCCAGCAGCGGGGGGGCCATAGATACGCAGTATTTT	CASSGGAIDTQYF
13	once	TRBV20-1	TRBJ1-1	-	TGCAGTGCTAGTACTAGCGGGAACACTGAAGCTTTCTTT	CSASTSGNTEAFF
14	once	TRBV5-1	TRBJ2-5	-	TGTGCCAGCAGCTTGACGGGAGAAGTTGAGACCCAGTACTTC	CASSLTGEVETQYF
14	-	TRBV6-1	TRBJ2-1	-	TGTGCCTTGGGTGGTTTAGGGGCGGTCGTTGAGCAGTTCTTC	CALGGLGAVVEQFF
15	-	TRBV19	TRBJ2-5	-	TGTGCCAGTAGTATGGGTTGGGGACTTGAAGAGACCCAGTACTTC	CASSMGWGLEETQYF
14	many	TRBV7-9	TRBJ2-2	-	TGTGCCAGCAGCCCAGACTATCACACCGGGGAGCTGTTTTTT	CASSPDYHTGELFF
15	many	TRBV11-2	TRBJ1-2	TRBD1	TGTGCCAGCAGCTTAGTGGGCAGGGGGCTTGCTGGCTACACCTTC	CASSLVGRGLAGYTF
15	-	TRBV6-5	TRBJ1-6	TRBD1	TGTGCCAGCAGTTACTACAGGGGGAACAATTCACCCCTCCACTTT	CASSYYRGNNSPLHF
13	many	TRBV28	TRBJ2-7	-	TGTGCCAGCAGTGGGGACCTCCCCCACGAGCAGTACTTC	CASSGDLPHEQYF
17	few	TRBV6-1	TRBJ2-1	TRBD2	TGTGCCAGCAGTGACTACTCACTAGCGGGACGCTACAATGAGCAGTTCTTC	CASSDYSLAGRYNEQFF
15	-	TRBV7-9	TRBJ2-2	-	TGTGCCAGCAGCTTACTACTAGAGAACACCGGGGAGCTGTTTTTT	CASSLLLENTGELFF
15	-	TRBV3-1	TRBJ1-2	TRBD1	TGTGCCAGCAGCCCCGGGACAGGGCTCCGGTATGGCTACACCTTC	CASSPGTGLRYGYTF